These 10 T cell receptor beta chains share one sample of origin, sequenced in a study of T cells after yellow fever vaccination. TCRdb reanalysed the 5' RACE reads using MiXCR and keeps one entry per CDR3 protein. The sample has over 85,000 distinct CDR3 sequences, approximately 9% seen once. The material sequenced was CD8+ T cells not binding an NS4B(214-222) dextramer, sorted from PBMCs, taken around 15 days after the first yellow fever vaccination. These receptors came from a man between 18 and 29 years old who received the YFV17D yellow fever vaccine.

This clonotype was counted only a few times. The V and J genes are TRBV27 and TRBJ2-7; 10 nucleotides line up with TRBD1. In germline, CDR1 is MNHEY, CDR2 SMNVEV (reference sequence). Unmatched junction bases numbered 7, after V lost 5 bases and J lost 3 bases. The CDR3 length is 15 residues. The CDR3: CASSTLGTGDYEQYF. The CDR3 region has the DNA TGTGCCAGCAGTACTCTCGGGACAGGGGACTACGAGCAGTACTTC.

The chain uses TRBV19 and TRBJ2-7; 11 bases are shared with TRBD1. This CDR3 has 15 residues. V shed 3 bases, J shed 2 bases, and the junction held 3 bases outside the gene matches. The germline V gene encodes CDR1 LNHDA and CDR2 SQIVND (reference sequence). The CDR3 bases are TGTGCCAGTAGTATCGGACAGGGGGCTACCTACGAGCAGTACTTC. Translated: CASSIGQGATYEQYF.

This clonotype was recorded a few times. The V and J genes are TRBV20-1 and TRBJ1-1; D not resolved. Germline values: CDR1 DFQATT, CDR2 SNEGSKA (reference sequence). Trimming stripped 3 bases from V and 4 bases from J, with 15 bases between. The CDR3 totals 14 residues. The DNA for the CDR3 is TGCAGTGCTAGGAGATTAAGAGAGGGCACTGAAGCTTTCTTT. Amino acid sequence: CSARRLREGTEAFF.

This clonotype was seen more than once but under ten times. The chain carries TRBV27 and TRBJ2-7; 8 nucleotides align to TRBD2. This CDR3 spans 13 amino acids. Losses at the gene ends were 6 bases for V and 3 bases for J; bases not matched to a gene: 4. The V gene's germline CDR1 is MNHEY and CDR2 SMNVEV (reference sequence). CDR3 coding DNA: TGTGCCAGCAGCCCGGGGGGGAACTACGAGCAGTACTTC. It is translated as CASSPGGNYEQYF.

In regard to this clonotype: This may stem from a read error, because a much larger clone lies one nucleotide away. This chain links TRBV4-1 with TRBJ2-1; D ambiguous. Germline assignment: CDR1 MGHRA and CDR2 YSYEKL. CDR3 length: 11 amino acids. The ends were cut back, 0 bases at V and 9 bases at J, with 3 bases in the middle. This chain's CDR3 is CASSQDVEQFF. For the CDR3, the DNA is TGCGCCAGCAGCCAAGATGTTGAGCAGTTCTTC.

The chain uses TRBV5-1 and TRBJ1-5, with a tentative D call TRBD1 (5 bases). CDR1 is SGHRS, CDR2 YFSETQ, per germline. V lost 0 bases and J lost 5, with 9 bases in between. This CDR3 has 14 residues. In DNA, the CDR3 is TGCGCCAGCAGCTTGGGGGGGTTGGATCAGCCCCAGCATTTT. Residues: CASSLGGLDQPQHF. Looking up the rest from reference TRBV5-1 and TRBJ1-5 gives the full variable domain: KAGVTQTPRYLIKTRGQQVTLSCSPISGHRSVSWYQQTPGQGLQFLFEYFSETQRNKGNFPGRFSGRQFSNSRSEMNVSTLELGDSALYLCASSLGGLDQPQHFGDGTRLSIL.

The chain carries TRBV9 and TRBJ1-2, with 7 bases identical to TRBD1. The CDR3 totals 15 residues. With 5 bases clipped from V and 6 bases from J, the junction kept 13 bases outside the gene matches. Germline V gene lookup returns CDR1 SGDLS and CDR2 YYNGEE. In DNA form, the CDR3 reads TGTGCCAGCAGTTCCGTGTGGCAGGGGGTGAATGGCTACACCTTC. Translated: CASSSVWQGVNGYTF.

The rearrangement uses TRBV2 and TRBJ2-5, with 7 bases aligning to TRBD1. This CDR3 region has 12 residues. CDR1 SNHLY and CDR2 FYNNEI come from the germline V gene. Trimming at V came to 10 bases and at J to 5 bases, leaving 7 bases not matched to a gene. The CDR3 bases are TGTGCCAATGACAGGGACGGTGAGACCCAGTACTTC. It specifies CANDRDGETQYF.

This clonotype was seen only a few times. This chain connects TRBV7-9 to TRBJ2-7; the match to TRBD2 covers 10 bases. Trimming at V came to 3 bases and at J to 5 bases, leaving 4 bases not matched to a gene. This CDR3 comprises 14 residues. Per germline, CDR1 SEHNR and CDR2 FQNEAQ (reference sequence). The CDR3 sequence is CASSFSAGGDEQYF. Here the CDR3 DNA reads TGTGCCAGCAGCTTCTCAGCGGGGGGGGACGAGCAGTACTTC.

This clonotype was counted ten times or more. This chain links TRBV7-9 with TRBJ1-1, with D possibly being TRBD1 (5 bases). Germline-derived CDR1 and CDR2 are SEHNR and FQNEAQ (reference sequence). V lost 5 bases to trimming and J lost 5 bases, with 15 bases between them. This CDR3 is built from 14 residues. The CDR3 protein is CASSPDGAVTEAFF. CDR3 DNA: TGTGCCAGCAGCCCGGACGGGGCGGTTACTGAAGCTTTCTTT.